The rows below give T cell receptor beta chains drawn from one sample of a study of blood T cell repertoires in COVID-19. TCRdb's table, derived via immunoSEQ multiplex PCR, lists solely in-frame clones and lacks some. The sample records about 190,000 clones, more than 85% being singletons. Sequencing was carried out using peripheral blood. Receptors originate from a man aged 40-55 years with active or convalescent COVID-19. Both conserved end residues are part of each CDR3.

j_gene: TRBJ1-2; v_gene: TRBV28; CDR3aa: CASSSGQNYGYTF
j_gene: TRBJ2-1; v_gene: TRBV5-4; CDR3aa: CASSLEGRASYNEQFF
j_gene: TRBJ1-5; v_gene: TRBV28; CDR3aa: CASRNAGQVHGNQPQHF
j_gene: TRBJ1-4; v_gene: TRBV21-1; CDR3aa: CASSMGAVSNEKLFF
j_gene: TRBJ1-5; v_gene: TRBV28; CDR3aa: CASRGTGGNQPQHF
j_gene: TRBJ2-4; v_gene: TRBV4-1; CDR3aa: CASSQGGRGGHRAKNIQYF
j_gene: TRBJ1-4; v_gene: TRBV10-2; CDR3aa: CASSDQGLEKLFF
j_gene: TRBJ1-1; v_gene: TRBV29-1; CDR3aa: CSVQGARTEAFF
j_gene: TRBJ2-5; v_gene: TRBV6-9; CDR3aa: CASSWSTSGQETQYF
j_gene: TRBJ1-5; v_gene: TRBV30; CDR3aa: CAWTRSDRVRGEPQHF
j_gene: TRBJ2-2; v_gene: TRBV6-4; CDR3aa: CASSDSRDTGELFF
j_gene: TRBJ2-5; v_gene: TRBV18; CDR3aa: CASSRGTQETQYF
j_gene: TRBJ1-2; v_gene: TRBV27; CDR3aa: CASSIAGWKHGYTF
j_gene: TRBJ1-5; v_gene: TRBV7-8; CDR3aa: CASSLRENSNQPQHF
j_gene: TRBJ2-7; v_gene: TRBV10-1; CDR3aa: CASSPGQGPSYEQYF
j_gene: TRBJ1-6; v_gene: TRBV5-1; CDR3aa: CASSTGDTYNSPLHF
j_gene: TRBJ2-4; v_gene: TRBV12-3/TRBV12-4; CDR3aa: CASSLYGENIQYF
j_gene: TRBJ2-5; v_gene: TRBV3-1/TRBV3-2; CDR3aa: CASSYGGGRKTQYF
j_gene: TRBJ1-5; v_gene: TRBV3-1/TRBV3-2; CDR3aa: CASSQENDSAINQPQHF
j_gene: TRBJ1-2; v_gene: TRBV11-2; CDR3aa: CASSLAQGVGYTF
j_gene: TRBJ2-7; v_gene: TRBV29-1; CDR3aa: CSVAPASGGTISYEQYF
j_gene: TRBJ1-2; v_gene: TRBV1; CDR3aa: CTSSQDWQDYGYTF
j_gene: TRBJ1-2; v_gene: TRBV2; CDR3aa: CASNVDRQGGRVYGYTF
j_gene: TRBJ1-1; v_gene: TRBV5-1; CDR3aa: CASSLEVRGALAEAFF
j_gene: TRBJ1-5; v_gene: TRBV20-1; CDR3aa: CSASQGQGIQPQHF
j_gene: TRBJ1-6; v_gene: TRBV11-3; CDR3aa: CASSSTEENSPLHF
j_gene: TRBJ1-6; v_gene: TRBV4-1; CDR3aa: CATGPGGRSNSPLHF
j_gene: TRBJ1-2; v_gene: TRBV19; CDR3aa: CASLPGRGYGYTF
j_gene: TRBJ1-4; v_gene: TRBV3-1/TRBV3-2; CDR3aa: CASSQNRGIGVQFF
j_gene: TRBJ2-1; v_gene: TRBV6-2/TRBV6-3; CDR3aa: CASSANRGLETYNEQFF
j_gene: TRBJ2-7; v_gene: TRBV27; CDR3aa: CASAGGVDEQYF
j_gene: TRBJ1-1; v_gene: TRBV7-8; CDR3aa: CASSARTVNTEAFF
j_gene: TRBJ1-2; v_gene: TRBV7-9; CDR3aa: CASSLRGYGYTF
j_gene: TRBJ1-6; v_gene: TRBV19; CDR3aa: CASSEGSSYNSPLHF
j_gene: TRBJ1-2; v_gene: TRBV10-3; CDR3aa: CAIRGTGSGYTF
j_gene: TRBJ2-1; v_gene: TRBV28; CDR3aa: CATNYNEQFF
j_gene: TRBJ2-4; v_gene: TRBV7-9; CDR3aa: CASSLAGTNLLAKNIQYF
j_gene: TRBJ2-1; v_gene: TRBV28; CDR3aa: CASRSPLVDGGEQFF
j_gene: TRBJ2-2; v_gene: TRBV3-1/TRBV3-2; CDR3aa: CASSQIQAGPTGELFF
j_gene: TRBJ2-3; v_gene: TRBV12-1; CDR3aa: CASSFRDSPQDTQYF
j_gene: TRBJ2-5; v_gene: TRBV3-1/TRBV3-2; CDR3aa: CASSRRGGGTQETQYF
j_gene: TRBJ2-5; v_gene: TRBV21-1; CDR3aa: CASSSIFAKFQETQYF
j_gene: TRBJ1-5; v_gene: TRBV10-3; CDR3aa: CAIRRDSSSNQPQHF
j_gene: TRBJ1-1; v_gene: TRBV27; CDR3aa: CASSFYRGTEAFF
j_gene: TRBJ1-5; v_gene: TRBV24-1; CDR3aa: CATSDSLTGFQPQHF